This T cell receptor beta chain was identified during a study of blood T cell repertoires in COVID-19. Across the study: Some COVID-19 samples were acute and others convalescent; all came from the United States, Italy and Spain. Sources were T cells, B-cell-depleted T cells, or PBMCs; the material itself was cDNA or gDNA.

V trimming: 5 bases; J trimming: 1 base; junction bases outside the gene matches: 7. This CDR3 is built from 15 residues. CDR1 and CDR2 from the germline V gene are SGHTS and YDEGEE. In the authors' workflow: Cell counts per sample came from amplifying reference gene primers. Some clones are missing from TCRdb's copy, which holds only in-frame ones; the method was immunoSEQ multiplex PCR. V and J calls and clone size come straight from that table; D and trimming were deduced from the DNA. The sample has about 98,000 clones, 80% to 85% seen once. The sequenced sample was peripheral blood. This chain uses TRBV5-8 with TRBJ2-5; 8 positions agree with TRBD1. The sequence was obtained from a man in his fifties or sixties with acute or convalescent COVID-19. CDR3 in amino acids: CASRTGQGVQETQYF. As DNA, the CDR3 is TGTGCCAGCAGAACCGGACAGGGCGTCCAAGAGACCCAGTACTTC.